This T cell receptor (beta chain) derives from a study of T cell repertoires in cytomegalovirus infection. TCRdb analysed the reads with MiXCR anew, one entry per CDR3 protein. Of about 400,000 distinct CDR3 sequences in the sample, roughly 18% were seen once. The sample holds a few counts of this clonotype. The CDR3 is made up of 18 amino acids. V was pared by 6 bases and J by 8 bases, with 17 bases of the junction left unmatched. Germline CDR1 KGHSH, CDR2 LQKENI. This TCR was sampled from a human donor in good health (CMV status not recorded). Some clones in this sample may be carry-over from other donors' samples. V usage is TRBV18 and J usage is TRBJ2-1; 12 positions match TRBD2. Sequencing was carried out using PBMCs. CDR3 DNA sequence: TGTGCCAGCTCCCACATGTGGGCTGGACTAGCGGGGCCCGATGAGCAGTTCTTC. It translates to CASSHMWAGLAGPDEQFF.